The present T cell receptor (beta chain) was sequenced within a study of shared clonotypes between healthy human individuals. Study-wide context: Per-donor plates numbered three CD4 naive, three CD4 memory, two CD8 naive and one CD8 memory.

The V end lost 6 bases, the J end lost 4 bases, and 9 bases lay between the germline ends. The CDR3 runs to 12 residues. Germline CDR1 reads MDHEN; CDR2 reads SYDVKM. Running of the assay took place at deep level. Measured with immunoSEQ multiplex PCR; TCRdb has only the in-frame clones, and not every one. The repertoire holds around 700,000 clones, more than 70% seen once, with 1.5% to 2% in the top ten. Sequenced input: memory CD4+ T cells sorted from blood. Subset noted: CD45RA-negative fraction. The sequence came from a woman aged 25-40 years in good health. V and J are TRBV28 and TRBJ1-1; D unresolved. The CDR3 DNA follows: TGTGCCAGCAGGATCGGGTCCACTGAAGCTTTCTTT. Translation: CASRIGSTEAFF.